This T cell receptor beta chain was documented in a study of T cell responses to AZD1222 COVID-19 vaccine. On this clone: Its antigen is as yet unknown.

Assay used: immunoSEQ multiplex PCR; TCRdb lists only in-frame clones, some missing. This table has some 120,000 clones, approximately 86% appearing once. The germline V and J ends were trimmed by 0 bases and 1 base, with 9 bases remaining between them. CDR3 length: 15 amino acids. Germline V gives CDR1 LNHDA, CDR2 SQIVND (reference sequence). Findings of the study overall: Spike-spanning, vaccine-associated CD4 TCRs were dominant at 160-218 and 743-854. Most donors were white British, females outnumbered males, and clonal diversity was possibly underestimated. Following two doses of AZD1222, Spike-specific TCR breadth and depth rose.

The chain combines TRBV19 with TRBJ1-1, with D hard to call. The source was peripheral blood, collected on day 0 of AZD1222 vaccination. This TCR derives from an adult in good health. Here the CDR3 reads CASSIDLAGNTEAFF. For the CDR3, the DNA is TGTGCCAGTAGTATAGATCTTGCAGGGAACACTGAAGCTTTCTTT.